This T cell receptor (beta chain) was sequenced in a study of neoadjuvant nivolumab and ipilimumab in lung cancer. Produced via immunoSEQ multiplex PCR; TCRdb's table is partial and in-frame only. The sample shows 6,400 or so clones, about two thirds of them seen only once. This clone is termed medium-sized. This CDR3 comprises 14 residues. Germline V gene data show CDR1 as LNHDA and CDR2 as SQIVND (reference sequence). V lost 3 bases and J 10 bases, leaving 16 bases between the germline ends. The chain joins TRBV19 to TRBJ1-5; tentatively, D is TRBD1 (6 bases). This receptor was taken from an adult with non-small cell lung cancer. The sequenced sample was tumor tissue, obtained after neoadjuvant nivolumab, alone or with ipilimumab, at or shortly before surgery. Here the CDR3 DNA reads TGTGCCAGTAGTATTGGACAGCCCGGTGTTCCCCAGCATTTT. Translated, it gives CASSIGQPGVPQHF.